This passage covers 30 T cell receptor beta chains from one sample sequenced in a study of blood T cell repertoires in COVID-19. Clones were sequenced by immunoSEQ multiplex PCR, and TCRdb holds only the in-frame ones, with some missing. The profile shows 150,000 to 200,000 clones, around 86% of them singletons. Sequencing was carried out using peripheral blood. The origin of the receptors is a man between 65 and 85 years old with acute or convalescent COVID-19.

The chain links TRBV18 to TRBJ2-1; D unresolved. The CDR3 is 16 amino acids. Germline CDR1 reads KGHSH; CDR2 reads LQKENI. V was pared by 0 bases and J by 2 bases, with 11 bases between. CDR3 protein: CASSPPRQAPYNEQFF. Written as DNA, the CDR3 is TGTGCCAGCTCACCACCGCGCCAGGCGCCCTACAATGAGCAGTTCTTC.

This clone was found a few times. The CDR3 reads CASRETGHSNQPQHF. The CDR3 DNA reads as TGTGCCAGTAGAGAGACAGGGCATAGCAATCAGCCCCAGCATTTT. V is TRBV19 and J is TRBJ1-5; 7 nucleotides match TRBD1. Per germline, CDR1 LNHDA and CDR2 SQIVND (reference sequence). Trimming at V came to 6 bases and at J to 0 bases, leaving 5 bases not matched to a gene. This CDR3 is 15 amino acids long.

Worth noting for this clone: A junction boundary mismatches the germline segment, possibly from a read error. The chain recombines TRBV7-9 with TRBJ1-2; possibly TRBD1 for D (5 bases). The CDR3 is made up of 13 amino acids. Germline V gene sequence: CDR1 SEHNR, CDR2 FQNEAQ (reference sequence). The CDR3 protein is CAGRVRQGGGYTF. As DNA, the CDR3 is TGTGCCGGCAGAGTTCGGCAGGGTGGGGGCTACACCTTC.

The chain has TRBV18 and TRBJ1-6; 9 bases are a match to TRBD1. In germline, CDR1 is KGHSH, CDR2 LQKENI. Trimming at V came to 3 bases and at J to 6 bases, leaving 3 bases not matched to a gene. This CDR3 is built from 15 residues. CDR3: CASSPPGQGNSPLHF. In nucleotides, the CDR3 is TGTGCCAGCTCACCGCCGGGACAGGGTAATTCACCCCTCCACTTT.

This clone was seen only once. CDR3 residues: CALEQDTYTEAFF. CDR3 nucleotide sequence: TGTGCCCTGGAACAGGACACTTACACTGAAGCTTTCTTT. V is TRBV30 and J is TRBJ1-1; weak D call: TRBD1 (5 bases). The CDR3 totals 13 residues. Trimming took 8 bases from V and 3 from J, leaving 16 bases between them. Germline CDR1 is GTSNPN and CDR2 is SVGIG (reference sequence).

The V and J genes are TRBV7-3 and TRBJ1-1, with D possibly matching TRBD1 (6 bases). Trimming pared 0 bases from V and 2 bases from J, leaving 10 bases between. Germline V gene data show CDR1 as SGHTA and CDR2 as FQGTGA. The CDR3 extends over 15 amino acids. The CDR3 protein is CASSLTRDINTEAFF. DNA of the CDR3: TGTGCCAGCAGCTTAACCCGGGACATTAACACTGAAGCTTTCTTT. The variable domain in full, with the rest retrieved from reference TRBV7-3 and TRBJ1-1, is GAGVSQTPSNKVTEKGKYVELRCDPISGHTALYWYRQSLGQGPEFLIYFQGTGAADDSGLPNDRFFAVRPEGSVSTLKIQRTERGDSAVYLCASSLTRDINTEAFFGQGTRLTVV.

This clone was observed a few times. The chain combines TRBV6-5 with TRBJ2-7; 8 nucleotides line up with TRBD1. V trimming: 5 bases; J trimming: 3 bases; junction bases outside the gene matches: 6. The germline gives CDR1 MNHEY, CDR2 SVGAGI. There are 14 residues in the CDR3. CDR3 in amino acids: CASSPPGQVYEQYF. The CDR3 DNA reads TGTGCCAGCAGTCCCCCGGGACAGGTCTACGAGCAGTACTTC.

This chain links TRBV13 with TRBJ1-6; TRBD1 might be the D (6 bases). The CDR3 length is 14 residues. Germline CDR1 reads PRHDT; CDR2 reads FYEKMQ (reference sequence). V lost 0 bases, J lost 7 bases, and 7 bases lay in between. CDR3: CASSLGQGNSPLHF. Written as DNA, the CDR3 is TGTGCCAGCAGCTTAGGACAGGGCAATTCACCCCTCCACTTT.

This sequence joins TRBV5-1 and TRBJ1-6, with D perhaps matching TRBD1 (6 bases). With 2 bases removed from V and 5 bases from J, the gap between germline ends came to 11 bases. The CDR3 has 15 residues. The V gene's germline CDR1 is SGHRS and CDR2 YFSETQ. CDR3 protein: CASSFSGTNNSPLHF. The CDR3 DNA reads TGCGCCAGCAGCTTCAGCGGGACAAATAATTCACCCCTCCACTTT.

This clone was observed a few times. This chain uses TRBV11-2 with TRBJ1-2; TRBD1 agrees at 7 bases. The CDR3 sequence is 13 residues long. Germline-derived CDR1 and CDR2 are SGHAT and FQNNGV. The J segment lost 7 bases and the V segment lost 3 bases, leaving 5 bases of the junction unmatched. The CDR3 sequence is CASSLAGGFGYTF. The CDR3 DNA is TGTGCCAGCAGCTTGGCAGGGGGATTTGGCTACACCTTC.

This chain uses TRBV9 with TRBJ2-1, with a possible D match to TRBD2 (5 bases). The V end lost 0 bases, the J end lost 1 base, and 8 bases lay between the germline ends. There are 15 residues in the CDR3. Per germline, CDR1 SGDLS and CDR2 YYNGEE. The CDR3 here is CASSVGAESYNEQFF. CDR3 DNA sequence: TGTGCCAGCAGCGTAGGAGCGGAATCCTACAATGAGCAGTTCTTC. The full variable domain, with the rest looked up from reference TRBV9 and TRBJ2-1, is DSGVTQTPKHLITATGQRVTLRCSPRSGDLSVYWYQQSLDQGLQFLIQYYNGEERAKGNILERFSAQQFPDLHSELNLSSLELGDSALYFCASSVGAESYNEQFFGPGTRLTVL.

This clone was picked up one time. The rearrangement uses TRBV7-6 and TRBJ1-1; no clear D. The CDR3 has 13 residues. Germline CDR1 SGHVS, CDR2 FNYEAQ. Trimming left V 0 bases short and J 4 bases short, with 6 bases between. CDR3 sequence: CASSLALSTEAFF. Here the CDR3 DNA reads TGTGCCAGCAGCTTAGCTCTCAGCACTGAAGCTTTCTTT.

V gene TRBV5-6 combines with J gene TRBJ1-1; no clear D. The germline gives CDR1 SGHDT, CDR2 YYEEEE. This CDR3 has 14 residues. Trimming removed 0 bases from V and 7 bases from J, with 13 bases in between. The CDR3 nucleotides read TGTGCCAGCAGCTTGGACCCGAGAGGTGGTGAAGCTTTCTTT. Protein product: CASSLDPRGGEAFF.

The V call is TRBV6-6, the J call TRBJ2-5, with a weak D call TRBD2 (6 bases). This CDR3 has 14 residues. The V gene lost 2 bases and the J gene lost 4 bases, with 11 bases spanning the gap. CDR1 is MNHNY, CDR2 SVGAGI, per germline (reference sequence). The CDR3 DNA is TGTGCCAGCAGTTACCTCACTAGCCTAGAGACCCAGTACTTC. This sequence encodes CASSYLTSLETQYF.

This clone occurred once. This chain uses TRBV30 with TRBJ1-2; TRBD1 agrees at 11 bases. The junction had 13 bases not matched to a gene; V was cut back by 8 bases and J by 8 bases. CDR1 and CDR2 from the germline V gene are GTSNPN and SVGIG (reference sequence). This CDR3 has 14 amino acids. CDR3 coding DNA: TGTGCCCCGTGGACAGGGGGCCCAAAGGGGGGCTACACCTTC. Protein product: CAPWTGGPKGGYTF.

The chain combines TRBV19 with TRBJ2-7; maybe TRBD1 (6 bases). The V gene's germline CDR1 is LNHDA and CDR2 SQIVND (reference sequence). The CDR3 consists of 16 residues. With 3 bases removed from V and 2 bases from J, the gap between germline ends came to 17 bases. In DNA form, the CDR3 reads TGTGCCAGTAGTATTTTCGGGACAAGGCGGACCTACGAGCAGTACTTC. It is translated as CASSIFGTRRTYEQYF.

The chain uses TRBV5-1 and TRBJ1-1; D is perhaps TRBD1 (5 bases). This CDR3 is 15 amino acids long. V was shortened by 3 bases and J by 0 bases, with 12 bases between the two germline ends. The germline CDR1 and CDR2 sequences are SGHRS and YFSETQ. The CDR3 DNA reads as TGCGCCAGCAGCTCCTCGGACACTTTGAACACTGAAGCTTTCTTT. It translates to CASSSSDTLNTEAFF.

Written as DNA, the CDR3 is TGTGCCAGCAGCCAAGATCCCGGCGAGCAGTACTTC. Amino acid sequence: CASSQDPGEQYF. The rearrangement uses TRBV3-1 (or the pseudogene TRBV3-2) and TRBJ2-7; D gene unclear. Germline assignment: CDR1 LGHDT and CDR2 YNNKEL (reference sequence). The CDR3 runs to 12 residues. The ends were cut back, 0 bases at V and 6 bases at J, with 6 bases in the middle.

This chain connects TRBV7-9 to TRBJ2-1, with 13 bases matching TRBD2. Germline CDR1 SEHNR, CDR2 FQNEAQ (reference sequence). The length of the CDR3 is 17 residues. After removal of 5 bases from V and 2 bases from J, the junction contained 6 bases not matched to a gene. CDR3 sequence: CASSRLAGGLTYNEQFF. The CDR3 DNA is TGTGCCAGCAGCCGACTAGCGGGGGGATTAACCTACAATGAGCAGTTCTTC.

This clone appeared a few times. This chain links TRBV28 with TRBJ2-1; 7 bases line up with TRBD2. The V segment lost 3 bases and the J segment 9 bases; nucleotides outside the gene matches: 14. Germline V gives CDR1 MDHEN, CDR2 SYDVKM. CDR3 length equals 16 residues. DNA of the CDR3: TGTGCCAGCAGTTTTCCCGGGACTACCATCGACAGTGAGCAGTTCTTC. Amino acids: CASSFPGTTIDSEQFF. Full variable domain (missing parts from reference TRBV28 and TRBJ2-1): DVKVTQSSRYLVKRTGEKVFLECVQDMDHENMFWYRQDPGLGLRLIYFSYDVKMKEKGDIPEGYSVSREKKERFSLILESASTNQTSMYLCASSFPGTTIDSEQFFGPGTRLTVL.

This chain uses TRBV5-1 with TRBJ1-1; 7 nucleotides line up with TRBD1. CDR3 length: 13 residues. Trimming cost V 5 bases and J 1 base; bases outside gene matches: 2. Germline-derived CDR1 and CDR2 are SGHRS and YFSETQ. Written as DNA, the CDR3 is TGCGCCAGCAGACGGACAGGGAACACTGAAGCTTTCTTT. The encoded protein is CASRRTGNTEAFF.

CDR3 nucleotides: TGTGCCAGCAGCTACGGAGAGGGTGGTCATGAAAAACTGTTTTTT. This gives the protein CASSYGEGGHEKLFF. The rearrangement links TRBV11-2 to TRBJ1-4; D is ambiguous. Germline CDR1 reads SGHAT; CDR2 reads FQNNGV. Trimming removed 4 bases at V and 6 bases at J, with 15 bases between. This CDR3 has 15 residues.

The gene calls are TRBV6-5 and TRBJ1-2, with D perhaps matching TRBD1 (5 bases). CDR1 is MNHEY, CDR2 SVGAGI, per germline. Trimming removed 6 bases from V and 3 bases from J, with 11 bases in between. The CDR3 has 13 amino acids. CDR3 in DNA: TGTGCCAGCAGCCTTCGACAGTACTATGGCTACACCTTC. Residues: CASSLRQYYGYTF.

A note on this clone: Distinct nucleotide sequences in the sample also encode this CDR3. The chain combines TRBV5-1 with TRBJ2-3; the match to TRBD2 covers 10 bases. J was trimmed by 1 base and V by 4 bases; bases with no gene match: 3. Germline V gives CDR1 SGHRS, CDR2 YFSETQ. This CDR3 has 15 amino acids. CDR3 coding DNA: TGCGCCAGCAGCCGACTAGCGGGCGGCACAGATACGCAGTATTTT. Its protein product is CASSRLAGGTDTQYF.

CDR3 amino acids: CASSFWGQDYGYTF. The CDR3 DNA reads TGTGCCAGCAGTTTTTGGGGGCAGGACTATGGCTACACCTTC. The chain joins TRBV27 to TRBJ1-2; D is possibly TRBD1 (6 bases). The CDR3 is 14 amino acids. Trimming removed 3 bases at V and 3 bases at J, with 11 bases between. Looked up from germline, CDR1 is MNHEY and CDR2 is SMNVEV (reference sequence).

V is TRBV5-1 and J is TRBJ1-2; D unclear. The CDR3 is 14 amino acids. Trimming pared 2 bases from V and 6 bases from J, leaving 14 bases between. The germline V gene has CDR1 SGHRS and CDR2 YFSETQ. CDR3 nucleotide sequence: TGCGCCAGCAGCTTCCAGGCAGCCGGGGATGGCTACACCTTC. This translates into CASSFQAAGDGYTF.

The chain employs TRBV11-3 and TRBJ2-7; 10 bases line up with TRBD2. The CDR3 length is 15 residues. V gave up 2 bases and J gave up 2 bases; unmatched junction bases: 3. Germline CDR1 reads SGHNT; CDR2 reads YENEEA. The CDR3 loop is CASSLRGTSAYEQYF. The CDR3 DNA sequence: TGTGCCAGCAGCTTAAGGGGGACTAGCGCCTACGAGCAGTACTTC.

The gene calls are TRBV7-2 and TRBJ2-1; the match to TRBD2 covers 8 bases. The CDR3 has 15 residues. The V gene end was trimmed by 6 bases and the J gene end by 0 bases; junction bases not matched to a gene: 4. In germline, CDR1 is SGHTA, CDR2 FQGNSA. This CDR3 is CASSRLAGSYNEQFF. Here the CDR3 DNA reads TGTGCCAGCAGTCGCCTAGCGGGCTCCTACAATGAGCAGTTCTTC.

The rearrangement uses TRBV7-9 and TRBJ2-3, with no clear D. CDR3 length: 11 amino acids. Germline V gene lookup returns CDR1 SEHNR and CDR2 FQNEAQ (reference sequence). Trimming shortened V by 3 bases and J by 6 bases, and 4 bases separated the two germline ends. This chain's CDR3 is CASSFGDTQYF. CDR3 coding DNA: TGTGCCAGCAGCTTCGGGGATACGCAGTATTTT.

This chain links TRBV9 with TRBJ2-3, with 14 bases aligning to TRBD2. V was pared by 3 bases and J by 6 bases, with 6 bases of the junction left unmatched. The CDR3 covers 16 residues. Germline values: CDR1 SGDLS, CDR2 YYNGEE. The CDR3 DNA follows: TGTGCCAGCAGCGGAACGGGACTAGCGGGAGCGGATACGCAGTATTTT. Protein sequence: CASSGTGLAGADTQYF.